A selection of T cell receptor beta chains follows, all from one sample in a study of cytomegalovirus exposure and HLA in healthy donors. Here immunoSEQ multiplex PCR was the method, and the copy in TCRdb shows in-frame clones only, minus some. Among 150,000 to 200,000 clones listed, roughly four fifths were seen once. Sample: PBMCs. The source of these receptors is a woman aged 45-65 years in good health and CMV-seronegative. Each CDR3 is given with its conserved first and last residue. Each record gives: V gene, clone size, J gene, CDR3 protein. A row's size may be missing; if present it is once, few, many or a size class.

TRBV9	-	TRBJ1-3	CASSAGQGAGNTIYF
TRBV5-6	-	TRBJ2-7	CASSLVGDRNPYEQYF
TRBV10-3	-	TRBJ2-3	CAISGASGSVPDTQYF
TRBV15	-	TRBJ1-4	CATSARGAANEKLFF
TRBV5-1	-	TRBJ1-4	CASSQTGAGNEKLFF
TRBV12-5	-	TRBJ2-5	CASAWMGAQETQYF
TRBV2	-	TRBJ2-1	CASSETRTNEQFF
TRBV28	-	TRBJ1-1	CASSRAGTGNTEAFF
TRBV7-9	-	TRBJ1-2	CASSLGDRGHYGYTF
TRBV5-4	-	TRBJ2-3	CASSPGTSGNTDTQYF
TRBV5-1	-	TRBJ2-1	CASSLAIEQFF
TRBV30	-	TRBJ2-7	CAWTSHGGYEQYF
TRBV28	-	TRBJ1-5	CASSSGRRGSNQPQHF
TRBV28	-	TRBJ2-1	CASSLTSGGPLGYNEQFF
TRBV7-9	-	TRBJ2-3	CASSGTGVDTQYF
TRBV27	-	TRBJ2-5	CASSSRGGDRETQYF
TRBV7-9	-	TRBJ2-5	CASSFTSGSETQYF
TRBV6-1	-	TRBJ2-5	CASNDRGDETQYF
TRBV9	-	TRBJ1-1	CASSKGVENTEAFF
TRBV27	-	TRBJ1-5	CASSSRVHQPQHF
TRBV28	-	TRBJ2-3	CASSAGPTQYF
TRBV7-9	-	TRBJ1-2	CASSGTGGGTF
TRBV28	once	TRBJ1-2	CASTFRTATNYGYTF
TRBV6-5	-	TRBJ1-5	CASSYAGPANQPQHF
TRBV6-4	-	TRBJ2-3	CASSDLGGTRLDTQYF
TRBV7-7	-	-	CASSRRQGAGEQYF
TRBV5-4	-	TRBJ2-3	CASSPGGGRAIDTQYF
TRBV28	once	TRBJ2-3	CASSLEDSGTDTQYF
TRBV4-3	few	TRBJ2-3	CASSQDRVAGYTSTDTQYF
TRBV6-5	-	TRBJ1-2	CASSFRVGGYTF
TRBV6-5	-	TRBJ2-1	CASSYSAGDEQFF
TRBV27	-	TRBJ1-5	CASSTRGRGQPQHF